The present entry profiles one T cell receptor (beta chain) with its context. As yet, its antigen is unknown. This sample is drawn from a study of cytotoxic CD8 clonotypes in ibrutinib-treated CLL. Study at large: The patient breakdown showed roughly ten relapsed/refractory and under 16 treatment-naive cases, with about 17 IGHV unmutated. Per sample, productive templates averaged 255,043 and productive rearrangements averaged approximately 87,000. Overall study findings and caveats: Against age-matched healthy donors, baseline clonality ran higher and tracked circulating CD8+ T-cell counts.

The CDR3 runs to 14 residues. CDR1 is SGHTA and CDR2 is FQGTGA in the germline V gene. V lost 5 bases, J lost 4 bases, and 7 bases stayed unmatched. Depth targeted 1 in 200,000 to 1 in 1 million T cells, averaging 10x coverage per clonotype. Profiled with immunoSEQ multiplex PCR; TCRdb holds only in-frame clones, not every one. The data show 150,000 or so clones, 80% to 90% seen once. The sample consisted of PBMCs, taken after 24 months of ibrutinib treatment. The chain uses TRBV7-3 and TRBJ1-2; TRBD1 aligns across 7 bases. This clonotype originated in a human donor with chronic lymphocytic leukemia. This CDR3 is CASSPSQGPYGYTF. CDR3 nucleotide sequence: TGTGCCAGCAGCCCATCACAGGGGCCCTATGGCTACACCTTC.